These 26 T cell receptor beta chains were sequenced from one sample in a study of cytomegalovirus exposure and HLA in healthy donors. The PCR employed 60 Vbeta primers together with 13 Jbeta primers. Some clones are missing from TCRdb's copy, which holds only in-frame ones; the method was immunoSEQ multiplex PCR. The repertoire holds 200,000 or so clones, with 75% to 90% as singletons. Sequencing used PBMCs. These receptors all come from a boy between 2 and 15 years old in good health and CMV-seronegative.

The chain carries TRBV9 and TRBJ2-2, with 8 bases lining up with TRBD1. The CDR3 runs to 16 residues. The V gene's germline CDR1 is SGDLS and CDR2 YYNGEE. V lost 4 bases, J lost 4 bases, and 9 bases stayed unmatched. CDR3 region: CASSPRQGTGTGELFF. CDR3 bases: TGTGCCAGCAGCCCCCGACAGGGGACGGGCACCGGGGAGCTGTTTTTT.

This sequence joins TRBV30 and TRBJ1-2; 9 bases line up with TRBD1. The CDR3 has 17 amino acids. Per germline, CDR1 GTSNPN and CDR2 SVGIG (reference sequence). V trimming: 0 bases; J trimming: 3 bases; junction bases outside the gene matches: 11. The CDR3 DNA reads TGTGCCTGGAGTGTAATCCGAACAGGGGGCAGGGACTATGGCTACACCTTC. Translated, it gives CAWSVIRTGGRDYGYTF.

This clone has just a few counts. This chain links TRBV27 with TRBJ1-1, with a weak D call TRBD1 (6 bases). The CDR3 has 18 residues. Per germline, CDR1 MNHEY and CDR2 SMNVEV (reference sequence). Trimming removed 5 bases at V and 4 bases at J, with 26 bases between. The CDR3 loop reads CASSRSWTAPLRGTEAFF. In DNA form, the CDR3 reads TGTGCCAGCAGTCGTTCTTGGACAGCGCCCCTCCGGGGCACTGAAGCTTTCTTT.

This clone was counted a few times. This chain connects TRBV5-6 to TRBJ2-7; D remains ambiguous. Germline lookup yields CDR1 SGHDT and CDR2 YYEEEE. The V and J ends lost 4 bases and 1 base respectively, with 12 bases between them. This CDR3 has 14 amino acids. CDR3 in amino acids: CASSHWLVSYEQYF. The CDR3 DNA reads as TGTGCCAGCAGCCATTGGCTAGTTTCCTACGAGCAGTACTTC.

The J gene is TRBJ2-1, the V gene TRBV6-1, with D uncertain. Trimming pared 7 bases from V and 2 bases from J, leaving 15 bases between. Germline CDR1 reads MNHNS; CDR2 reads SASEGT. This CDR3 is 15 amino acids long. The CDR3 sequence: CASTLGGSPYNEQFF. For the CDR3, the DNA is TGTGCCAGCACTCTTGGCGGTAGCCCCTACAATGAGCAGTTCTTC.

The CDR3 region has the DNA TGTGCCAGCAGCCCCCCCCTAGGCAGTGAGCAGTTCTTC. Protein product: CASSPPLGSEQFF. This chain joins TRBV7-6 and TRBJ2-1, with no clear D. Germline CDR1 SGHVS, CDR2 FNYEAQ. The CDR3 has 13 amino acids. Between the trimmed V and J ends, which lost 5 bases and 9 bases, there was a span of 14 bases.

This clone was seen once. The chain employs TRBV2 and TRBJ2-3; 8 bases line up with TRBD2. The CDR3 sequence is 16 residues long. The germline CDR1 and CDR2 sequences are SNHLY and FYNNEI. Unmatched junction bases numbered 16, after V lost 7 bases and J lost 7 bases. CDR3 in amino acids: CASIFEQAGARNTQYF. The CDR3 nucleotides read TGTGCCAGCATTTTCGAGCAAGCGGGAGCACGGAATACGCAGTATTTT.

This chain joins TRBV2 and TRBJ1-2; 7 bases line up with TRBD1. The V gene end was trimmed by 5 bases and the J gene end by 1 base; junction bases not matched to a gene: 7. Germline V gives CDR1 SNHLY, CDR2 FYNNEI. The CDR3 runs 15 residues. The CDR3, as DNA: TGTGCCAGCAGTTCCGGGACAGAAATTAACTATGGCTACACCTTC. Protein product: CASSSGTEINYGYTF.

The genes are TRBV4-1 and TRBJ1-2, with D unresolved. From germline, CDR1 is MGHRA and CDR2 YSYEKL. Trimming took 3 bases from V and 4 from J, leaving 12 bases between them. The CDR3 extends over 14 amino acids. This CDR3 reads CASSQTRTGYGYTF. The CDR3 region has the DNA TGCGCCAGCAGCCAGACTCGGACTGGCTATGGCTACACCTTC.

The CDR3 is CASSIRGGPKNEKLFF. The CDR3 bases are TGTGCCAGTAGTATTCGAGGAGGCCCTAAAAATGAAAAACTGTTTTTT. The rearrangement links TRBV19 to TRBJ1-4, with D uncertain. Trimming removed 3 bases at V and 5 bases at J, with 16 bases between. Germline CDR1 is LNHDA and CDR2 is SQIVND (reference sequence). CDR3 length: 16 residues.

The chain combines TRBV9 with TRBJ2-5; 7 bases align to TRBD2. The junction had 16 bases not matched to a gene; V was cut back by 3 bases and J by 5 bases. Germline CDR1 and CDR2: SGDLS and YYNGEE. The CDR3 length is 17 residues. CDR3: CASSGALGGRAGETQYF. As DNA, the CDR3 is TGTGCCAGCAGCGGGGCCTTGGGTGGGAGGGCCGGGGAGACCCAGTACTTC.

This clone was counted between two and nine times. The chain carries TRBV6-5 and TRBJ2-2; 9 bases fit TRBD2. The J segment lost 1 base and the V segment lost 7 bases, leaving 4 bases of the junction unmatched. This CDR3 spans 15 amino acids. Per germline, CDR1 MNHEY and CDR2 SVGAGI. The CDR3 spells CASNLAGLNTGELFF. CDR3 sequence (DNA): TGTGCCAGCAATCTAGCGGGGCTGAACACCGGGGAGCTGTTTTTT.

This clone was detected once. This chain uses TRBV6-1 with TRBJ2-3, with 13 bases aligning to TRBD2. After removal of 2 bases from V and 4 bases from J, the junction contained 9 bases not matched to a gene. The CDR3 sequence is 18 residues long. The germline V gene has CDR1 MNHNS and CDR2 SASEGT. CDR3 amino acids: CASSETRLAGGSPDTQYF. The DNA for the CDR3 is TGTGCCAGCAGTGAAACCAGACTAGCGGGAGGTAGTCCAGATACGCAGTATTTT.

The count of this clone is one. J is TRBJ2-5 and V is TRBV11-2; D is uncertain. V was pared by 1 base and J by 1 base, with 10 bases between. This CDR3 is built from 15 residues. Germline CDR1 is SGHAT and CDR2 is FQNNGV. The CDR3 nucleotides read TGTGCCAGCAGCTTAGTTCTAGGTCCCCAAGAGACCCAGTACTTC. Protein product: CASSLVLGPQETQYF.

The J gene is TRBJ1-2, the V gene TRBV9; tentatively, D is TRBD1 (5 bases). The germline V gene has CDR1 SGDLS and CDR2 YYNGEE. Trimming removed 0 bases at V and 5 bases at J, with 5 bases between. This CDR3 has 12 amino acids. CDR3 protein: CASSVAGYGYTF. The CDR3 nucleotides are TGTGCCAGCAGCGTAGCAGGGTATGGCTACACCTTC.

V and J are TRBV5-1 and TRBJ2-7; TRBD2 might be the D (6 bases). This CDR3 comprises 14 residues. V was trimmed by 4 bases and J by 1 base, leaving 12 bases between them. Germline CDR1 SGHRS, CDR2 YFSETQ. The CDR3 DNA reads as TGCGCCAGCAGCCCGGGACTCCCGTCCTACGAGCAGTACTTC. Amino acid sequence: CASSPGLPSYEQYF.

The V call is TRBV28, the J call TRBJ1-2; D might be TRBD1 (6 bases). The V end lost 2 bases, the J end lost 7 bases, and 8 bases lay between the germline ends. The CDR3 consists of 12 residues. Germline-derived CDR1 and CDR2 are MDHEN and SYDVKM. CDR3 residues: CASSLGGGGYTF. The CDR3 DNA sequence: TGTGCCAGCAGTTTAGGGGGCGGTGGCTACACCTTC.

As DNA, the CDR3 is TGTGCCACCAGCAGAGATCTGGAGCTTGAAGCTTTCTTT. It is translated as CATSRDLELEAFF. The chain has TRBV15 and TRBJ1-1; D remains ambiguous. CDR1 and CDR2 from the germline V gene are LNHNV and YYDKDF (reference sequence). Between the trimmed V and J ends, which lost 0 bases and 7 bases, there was a span of 9 bases. The CDR3 spans 13 residues.

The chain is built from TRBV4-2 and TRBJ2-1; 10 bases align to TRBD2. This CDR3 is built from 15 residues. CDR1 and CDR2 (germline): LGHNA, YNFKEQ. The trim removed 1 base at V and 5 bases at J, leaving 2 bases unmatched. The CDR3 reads CASSQGLAGDNEQFF. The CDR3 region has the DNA TGTGCCAGCAGCCAAGGACTAGCGGGTGACAATGAGCAGTTCTTC.

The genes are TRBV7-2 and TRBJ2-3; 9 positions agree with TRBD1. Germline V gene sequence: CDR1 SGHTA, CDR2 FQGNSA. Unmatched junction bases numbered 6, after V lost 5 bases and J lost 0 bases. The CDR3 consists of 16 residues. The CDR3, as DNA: TGTGCCAGCAGCCTAACAGGGGGCTTGAGCACAGATACGCAGTATTTT. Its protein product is CASSLTGGLSTDTQYF.

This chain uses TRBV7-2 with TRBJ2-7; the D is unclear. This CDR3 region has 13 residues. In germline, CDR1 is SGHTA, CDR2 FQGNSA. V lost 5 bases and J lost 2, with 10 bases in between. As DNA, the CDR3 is TGTGCCAGCAGCCCCACCCGCGCCTACGAGCAGTACTTC. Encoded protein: CASSPTRAYEQYF.

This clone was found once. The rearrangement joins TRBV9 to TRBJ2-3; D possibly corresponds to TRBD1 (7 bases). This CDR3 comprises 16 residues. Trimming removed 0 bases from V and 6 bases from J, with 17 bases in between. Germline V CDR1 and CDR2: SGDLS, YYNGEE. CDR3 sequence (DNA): TGTGCCAGCAGCGTAGAAGCAGGGGGGATTGCGGATACGCAGTATTTT. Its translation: CASSVEAGGIADTQYF.

This CDR3 reads CASSSGGLADTQYF. The CDR3 DNA reads TGTGCCAGCAGTTCAGGGGGCTTGGCAGATACGCAGTATTTT. This chain connects TRBV6-1 to TRBJ2-3; 8 positions match TRBD1. V was pared by 5 bases and J by 4 bases, with 5 bases of the junction left unmatched. Germline V gives CDR1 MNHNS, CDR2 SASEGT. There are 14 residues in the CDR3.

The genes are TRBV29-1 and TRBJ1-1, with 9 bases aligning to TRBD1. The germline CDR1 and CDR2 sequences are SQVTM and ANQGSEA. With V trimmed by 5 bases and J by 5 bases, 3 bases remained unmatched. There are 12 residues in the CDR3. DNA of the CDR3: TGCAGCGTTCGACAGGGGGGAACTGAAGCTTTCTTT. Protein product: CSVRQGGTEAFF.

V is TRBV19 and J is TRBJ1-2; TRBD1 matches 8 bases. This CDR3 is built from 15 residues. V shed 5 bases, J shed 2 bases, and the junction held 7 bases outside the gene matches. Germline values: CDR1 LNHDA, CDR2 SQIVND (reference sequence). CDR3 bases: TGTGCCAGTAGTCTTGGGGACAGGCCCAACTATGGCTACACCTTC. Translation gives CASSLGDRPNYGYTF.

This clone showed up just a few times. The CDR3 sequence is CASSLMGLAQETQYF. CDR3 DNA sequence: TGCGCCAGCAGCCTCATGGGACTAGCGCAAGAGACCCAGTACTTC. The chain combines TRBV4-1 with TRBJ2-5, with 10 bases lining up with TRBD2. This CDR3 contains 15 residues. The trim removed 4 bases at V and 2 bases at J, leaving 4 bases unmatched. Germline loops: CDR1 MGHRA, CDR2 YSYEKL.